This is a list of T cell receptor beta chains from one sample in a study of OX40 agonist ivuxolimab in advanced cancers. Assay used: immunoSEQ multiplex PCR; TCRdb lists only in-frame clones, some missing. Here the sample spans 9,500 to 13,000 clones, about 82% being singletons. This material consisted of CD4+ or CD8+ T cells sorted from blood, taken in a trial of the OX40 agonist ivuxolimab. These receptors were obtained from an adult with an advanced solid tumor such as melanoma, head and neck, liver or kidney cancer. Each CDR3 is given with its conserved first and last residue. The D gene is left open where the match is weak. Expanded clones are given a class, and other clones once, few, many or no size at all.

d_call: TRBD1; clone_size: NA; j_call: TRBJ1-4; v_call: TRBV4-3; cdr3_nt: TGCGCCAGCAGCCTAGACAGGGGGCAGAATGAAAAACTGTTTTTT; cdr3_aa: CASSLDRGQNEKLFF
d_call: NA; clone_size: NA; j_call: TRBJ1-2; v_call: TRBV20-1; cdr3_nt: TGCAGTGCTAGAGATGGCTACACCTTC; cdr3_aa: CSARDGYTF
d_call: NA; clone_size: NA; j_call: TRBJ1-2; v_call: TRBV5-4; cdr3_nt: TGTGCCAGCAGCCGGGGACCCAGCTATGGCTACACCTTC; cdr3_aa: CASSRGPSYGYTF
d_call: TRBD1; clone_size: NA; j_call: TRBJ2-7; v_call: TRBV5-8; cdr3_nt: TGTGCCAGCAGCTTGAGGGACAGTTTC; cdr3_aa: CASSLRDSF
d_call: TRBD1; clone_size: once; j_call: TRBJ2-2; v_call: TRBV19; cdr3_nt: TGTGCCAGTAGTTATGGGACAGGGTTGGTCGGGGAGCTGTTTTTT; cdr3_aa: CASSYGTGLVGELFF
d_call: NA; clone_size: NA; j_call: TRBJ2-7; v_call: TRBV19; cdr3_nt: TGTGCCAGTAGTCCGCTGGCTAGCGAGCACATCTACGAGCAGTACTTC; cdr3_aa: CASSPLASEHIYEQYF
d_call: TRBD2; clone_size: NA; j_call: TRBJ2-3; v_call: TRBV7-9; cdr3_nt: TGTGCCAGCAGGCAAGCGGGAGGACCCCCAGATACGCAGTATTTT; cdr3_aa: CASRQAGGPPDTQYF
d_call: NA; clone_size: NA; j_call: TRBJ2-7; v_call: TRBV2; cdr3_nt: TGTGCCAGCATCGGGTCTTATGTCGAGCAGTACTTC; cdr3_aa: CASIGSYVEQYF
d_call: NA; clone_size: NA; j_call: TRBJ2-3; v_call: TRBV5-6; cdr3_nt: TGTGCCAGCAGCTTGGCAGACTTAGCTAGCACAGATACGCAGTATTTT; cdr3_aa: CASSLADLASTDTQYF
d_call: NA; clone_size: once; j_call: TRBJ2-1; v_call: TRBV20-1; cdr3_nt: TGCAGTGCTCCTCACCAAGGTGAGCAGTTCTTC; cdr3_aa: CSAPHQGEQFF
d_call: NA; clone_size: NA; j_call: TRBJ2-1; v_call: TRBV20-1; cdr3_nt: TGCAGTGCCCCTCGACGCAATGAGCAGTTCTTC; cdr3_aa: CSAPRRNEQFF
d_call: NA; clone_size: NA; j_call: TRBJ2-5; v_call: TRBV6-1; cdr3_nt: TGTGCCAGCAGTGAATCGGGCAATCAAGAGACCCAGTACTTC; cdr3_aa: CASSESGNQETQYF
d_call: NA; clone_size: NA; j_call: TRBJ1-5; v_call: TRBV7-8; cdr3_nt: TGTGCCAGCAGCTTATCCGCCAGGGGACCGGAATATAGCAATCAGCCCCAGCATTTT; cdr3_aa: CASSLSARGPEYSNQPQHF
d_call: NA; clone_size: NA; j_call: TRBJ1-3; v_call: TRBV5-4; cdr3_nt: TGTGCCCGTCAGAACCCCAGGGAGACTAACACCATATATTTT; cdr3_aa: CARQNPRETNTIYF
d_call: TRBD2; clone_size: NA; j_call: TRBJ2-1; v_call: TRBV6-9; cdr3_nt: TGTGCCAGCAGTTACGCTAGCGGGAGTAAGGATGAGCAGTTCTTC; cdr3_aa: CASSYASGSKDEQFF
d_call: NA; clone_size: NA; j_call: TRBJ2-1; v_call: TRBV28; cdr3_nt: TGTGCCAGCAGTCCCTACCGGCGGAGTCGGGGGAATGAGCAGTTCTTC; cdr3_aa: CASSPYRRSRGNEQFF
d_call: TRBD1; clone_size: once; j_call: TRBJ2-2; v_call: TRBV23-1; cdr3_nt: TGCGCCAGCAGTCAACCTCCACGACAGGGGGGGGACACCGGGGAGCTGTTTTTT; cdr3_aa: CASSQPPRQGGDTGELFF
d_call: TRBD2; clone_size: few; j_call: TRBJ2-3; v_call: TRBV6-4; cdr3_nt: TGTGCCAGCAGTGACGCGGGGGGCCAAGATACGCAGTATTTT; cdr3_aa: CASSDAGGQDTQYF
d_call: TRBD1; clone_size: few; j_call: TRBJ1-2; v_call: TRBV6-5; cdr3_nt: TGTGCCAGCAGTTCGGGACAGGGGGCGAGCTTC; cdr3_aa: CASSSGQGASF
d_call: TRBD1; clone_size: few; j_call: TRBJ2-5; v_call: TRBV18; cdr3_nt: TGTGCCAGCTCAATCTACAGGGGCGGCGAGACCCAGTACTTC; cdr3_aa: CASSIYRGGETQYF
d_call: NA; clone_size: NA; j_call: TRBJ1-2; v_call: TRBV7-8; cdr3_nt: TGTGCCAGCAGCTTAGGGGGGTACTATGGCTACACCTTC; cdr3_aa: CASSLGGYYGYTF
d_call: NA; clone_size: NA; j_call: TRBJ1-2; v_call: TRBV6-5; cdr3_nt: TGTGCCAGCAGGGAGCTGCAGGGTTACGGCTACACCTTC; cdr3_aa: CASRELQGYGYTF
d_call: NA; clone_size: NA; j_call: TRBJ2-7; v_call: TRBV4-1; cdr3_nt: TGCGCCAGCAGCCAAGAAGGAGACTGGGACCCAATCTCCTACGAGCAGTACTTC; cdr3_aa: CASSQEGDWDPISYEQYF
d_call: TRBD1; clone_size: NA; j_call: TRBJ2-2; v_call: TRBV7-6; cdr3_nt: TGTGCCAGCAGCTTAGAACTCGGGTACAGGGGGAACACCGGGGAGCTGTTTTTT; cdr3_aa: CASSLELGYRGNTGELFF
d_call: NA; clone_size: NA; j_call: TRBJ2-7; v_call: TRBV4-1; cdr3_nt: TGCGCCAGCAGCCTAGGCGAGGTCTACGAGCAGTACTTC; cdr3_aa: CASSLGEVYEQYF
d_call: NA; clone_size: NA; j_call: TRBJ2-4; v_call: TRBV19; cdr3_nt: TGTGCCAGTAGTACAGGATTAAAGAACATTCAGTACTTC; cdr3_aa: CASSTGLKNIQYF
d_call: NA; clone_size: NA; j_call: TRBJ2-1; v_call: TRBV27; cdr3_nt: TGTGCCAGCAGTTTCCTTCGGGTGAGCTCCTACAATGAGCAGTTCTTC; cdr3_aa: CASSFLRVSSYNEQFF
d_call: TRBD2; clone_size: NA; j_call: TRBJ2-7; v_call: TRBV2; cdr3_nt: TGTGCCAGTATGACTAGCGGGAGGCCCTACGAGCAGTACTTC; cdr3_aa: CASMTSGRPYEQYF
d_call: NA; clone_size: NA; j_call: TRBJ1-4; v_call: TRBV6-1; cdr3_nt: TGTGCCAGCAGTGAGGGGGTATATGAAAAACTGTTTTTT; cdr3_aa: CASSEGVYEKLFF
d_call: TRBD1; clone_size: NA; j_call: TRBJ1-4; v_call: TRBV19; cdr3_nt: TGTGCCAGTAGTACCCGTGGACAGGGTCTAAATGAAAAACTGTTTTTT; cdr3_aa: CASSTRGQGLNEKLFF
d_call: TRBD2; clone_size: NA; j_call: TRBJ2-1; v_call: TRBV16; cdr3_nt: TGTGCCAGCAGCCAATCCTCCCTAGCGGGGAGCTCCTACAATGAGCAGTTCTTC; cdr3_aa: CASSQSSLAGSSYNEQFF
d_call: TRBD2; clone_size: NA; j_call: TRBJ2-2; v_call: TRBV7-6; cdr3_nt: TGTGCCAGCAGCCCCGCTCGGGAGGGGAACACCGGGGAGTTGTTTTTT; cdr3_aa: CASSPAREGNTGELFF
d_call: TRBD1; clone_size: NA; j_call: TRBJ1-5; v_call: TRBV9; cdr3_nt: TGTGCCAGCAGCGTGACAGGGGGCCTTCAGCCCCAGCATTTT; cdr3_aa: CASSVTGGLQPQHF
d_call: TRBD1; clone_size: NA; j_call: TRBJ1-3; v_call: TRBV27; cdr3_nt: TGTGCCAGCAGAGAGACAGGGGGAGAAAGAAACACCATATATTTT; cdr3_aa: CASRETGGERNTIYF
d_call: NA; clone_size: few; j_call: TRBJ1-1; v_call: TRBV2; cdr3_nt: TGTGCCAGCAGTGAGGGTTTGAACACTGAAGCTTTCTTT; cdr3_aa: CASSEGLNTEAFF
d_call: NA; clone_size: NA; j_call: TRBJ2-1; v_call: TRBV28; cdr3_nt: TGTGCCAGCAGTACCAGGACGAGCTCCTACAATGAGCAGTTCTTC; cdr3_aa: CASSTRTSSYNEQFF
d_call: NA; clone_size: NA; j_call: TRBJ2-1; v_call: TRBV29-1; cdr3_nt: TGCAGCGTTGAAGATCAGGGGGACTTATCCTACAATGAGCAGTTCTTC; cdr3_aa: CSVEDQGDLSYNEQFF
d_call: NA; clone_size: NA; j_call: TRBJ2-2; v_call: TRBV27; cdr3_nt: TGTGCCAGCAGGACAGACAGGTACCCCGGGGAGCTGTTTTTT; cdr3_aa: CASRTDRYPGELFF
d_call: TRBD2; clone_size: NA; j_call: TRBJ2-1; v_call: TRBV7-3; cdr3_nt: TGTGCCAGCAGCTTATCCGGGACTACCAGTGAGCAGTTCTTC; cdr3_aa: CASSLSGTTSEQFF
d_call: NA; clone_size: NA; j_call: TRBJ1-5; v_call: TRBV21-1; cdr3_nt: TGTGCCAGCAGCAAACTTAGACAAGAATGGGCGTCGGAGCCCCAGCATTTT; cdr3_aa: CASSKLRQEWASEPQHF
d_call: TRBD1; clone_size: NA; j_call: TRBJ2-3; v_call: TRBV28; cdr3_nt: TGTGCCAGCAGTTTATCAGTGACAGGGTGGGGGGATACGCAGTATTTT; cdr3_aa: CASSLSVTGWGDTQYF
d_call: TRBD2; clone_size: once; j_call: TRBJ2-7; v_call: TRBV28; cdr3_nt: TGTGCCAGCACCCCAGCGGGGGGAATGAGCTCCTACGAGCAGTACTTC; cdr3_aa: CASTPAGGMSSYEQYF
d_call: NA; clone_size: NA; j_call: TRBJ2-7; v_call: TRBV4-3; cdr3_nt: TGCGCCAGCAGCCTACAGCGGACGGGCAACTACGAGCAGTACTTC; cdr3_aa: CASSLQRTGNYEQYF
d_call: TRBD1; clone_size: NA; j_call: TRBJ2-7; v_call: TRBV27; cdr3_nt: TGTGCCAGCACCCCTCCGGGACAGAACTACGAGCAGTACTTC; cdr3_aa: CASTPPGQNYEQYF
d_call: NA; clone_size: NA; j_call: TRBJ2-1; v_call: TRBV11-1; cdr3_nt: TGTGCCAGCAGCTTATTTGGGGGAGAAGCAAATGAGCAGTTCTTC; cdr3_aa: CASSLFGGEANEQFF
d_call: TRBD1; clone_size: NA; j_call: TRBJ1-1; v_call: TRBV9; cdr3_nt: TGTGCCAGCAGCGCCGAGGGGACAGGGAACACTGAAGCTTTCTTT; cdr3_aa: CASSAEGTGNTEAFF
d_call: TRBD1; clone_size: NA; j_call: TRBJ2-6; v_call: TRBV7-9; cdr3_nt: TGTGCCAGCAGCCAGGGGGCGACTGGGGCCAACGTCCTGACTTTC; cdr3_aa: CASSQGATGANVLTF
d_call: TRBD2; clone_size: NA; j_call: TRBJ2-1; v_call: TRBV27; cdr3_nt: TGTGCCAGCAGTTTGATGGCGGGAGGGGGCGATGAGCAGTTCTTC; cdr3_aa: CASSLMAGGGDEQFF
d_call: NA; clone_size: NA; j_call: TRBJ1-2; v_call: TRBV2; cdr3_nt: TGTGCCAGCAGAGGCCGGTCTGGAGGCTACACCTTC; cdr3_aa: CASRGRSGGYTF
d_call: NA; clone_size: NA; j_call: TRBJ1-4; v_call: TRBV2; cdr3_nt: TGTGCCAGCAGTTACAGGGAAAAACTGTTTTTT; cdr3_aa: CASSYREKLFF
d_call: NA; clone_size: NA; j_call: TRBJ2-3; v_call: TRBV12-5; cdr3_nt: TGTGCTAGTGGCCACCCCGGAGACCCTTATACGCAGTATTTT; cdr3_aa: CASGHPGDPYTQYF
d_call: TRBD1; clone_size: NA; j_call: TRBJ2-1; v_call: TRBV7-3; cdr3_nt: TGTGCCACCTCCGACCCCGGGACAGGGGACAATGAGCAGTTCTTC; cdr3_aa: CATSDPGTGDNEQFF
d_call: NA; clone_size: NA; j_call: TRBJ2-5; v_call: TRBV9; cdr3_nt: TGTGCCAGCAGCAGGACTCCCGGGGAGACCCAGTACTTC; cdr3_aa: CASSRTPGETQYF
d_call: NA; clone_size: few; j_call: TRBJ2-3; v_call: TRBV28; cdr3_nt: TGTGCCAGCAGTTTTCTGGCGGGGACAGATACGCAGTATTTT; cdr3_aa: CASSFLAGTDTQYF
d_call: NA; clone_size: NA; j_call: TRBJ2-1; v_call: TRBV7-8; cdr3_nt: TGTGCCAGCAGTTTACATTTCTACAATGAGCAGTTCTTC; cdr3_aa: CASSLHFYNEQFF
d_call: TRBD2; clone_size: NA; j_call: TRBJ2-3; v_call: TRBV7-9; cdr3_nt: TGTGCCAGCAGCTCCCCCAGAGCGGGAGTCACAGATACGCAGTATTTT; cdr3_aa: CASSSPRAGVTDTQYF